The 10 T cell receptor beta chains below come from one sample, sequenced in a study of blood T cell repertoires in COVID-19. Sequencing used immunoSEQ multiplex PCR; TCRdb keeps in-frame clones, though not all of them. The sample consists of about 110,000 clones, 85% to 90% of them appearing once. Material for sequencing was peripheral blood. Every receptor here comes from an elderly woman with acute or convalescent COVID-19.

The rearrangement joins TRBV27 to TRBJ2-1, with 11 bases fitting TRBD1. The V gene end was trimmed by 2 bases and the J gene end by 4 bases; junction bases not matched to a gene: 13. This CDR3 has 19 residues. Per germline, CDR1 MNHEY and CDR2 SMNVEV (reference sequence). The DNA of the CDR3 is TGTGCCAGCAGTTTAGGCCCCTCCTGGACAGGGGGCAGGTACAATGAGCAGTTCTTC. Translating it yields CASSLGPSWTGGRYNEQFF.

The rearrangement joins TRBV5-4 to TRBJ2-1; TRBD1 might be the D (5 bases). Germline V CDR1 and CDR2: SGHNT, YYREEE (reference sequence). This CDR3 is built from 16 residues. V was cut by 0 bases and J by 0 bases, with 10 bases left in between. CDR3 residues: CASSLGGLSSYNEQFF. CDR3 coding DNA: TGTGCCAGCAGCTTGGGGGGCTTGAGCTCCTACAATGAGCAGTTCTTC.

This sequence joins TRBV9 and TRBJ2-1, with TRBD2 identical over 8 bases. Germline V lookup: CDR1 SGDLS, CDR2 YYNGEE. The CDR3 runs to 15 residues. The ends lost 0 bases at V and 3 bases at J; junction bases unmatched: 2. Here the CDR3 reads CASSVELADYNEQFF. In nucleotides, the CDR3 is TGTGCCAGCAGCGTAGAACTAGCGGACTACAATGAGCAGTTCTTC. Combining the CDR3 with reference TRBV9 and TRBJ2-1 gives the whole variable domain DSGVTQTPKHLITATGQRVTLRCSPRSGDLSVYWYQQSLDQGLQFLIQYYNGEERAKGNILERFSAQQFPDLHSELNLSSLELGDSALYFCASSVELADYNEQFFGPGTRLTVL.

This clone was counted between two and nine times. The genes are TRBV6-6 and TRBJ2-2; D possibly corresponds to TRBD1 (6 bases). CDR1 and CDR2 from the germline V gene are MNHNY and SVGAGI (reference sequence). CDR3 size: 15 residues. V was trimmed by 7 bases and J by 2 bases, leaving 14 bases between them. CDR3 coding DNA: TGTGCCAGCATTACAGGACAGAGAAACACCGGGGAGCTGTTTTTT. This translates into CASITGQRNTGELFF.

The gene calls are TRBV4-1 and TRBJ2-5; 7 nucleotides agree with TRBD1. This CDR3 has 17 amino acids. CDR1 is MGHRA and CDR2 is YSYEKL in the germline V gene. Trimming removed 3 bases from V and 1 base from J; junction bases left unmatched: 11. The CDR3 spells CASSQKSGGVVQETQYF. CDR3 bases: TGCGCCAGCAGCCAGAAGTCAGGGGGAGTTGTCCAAGAGACCCAGTACTTC.

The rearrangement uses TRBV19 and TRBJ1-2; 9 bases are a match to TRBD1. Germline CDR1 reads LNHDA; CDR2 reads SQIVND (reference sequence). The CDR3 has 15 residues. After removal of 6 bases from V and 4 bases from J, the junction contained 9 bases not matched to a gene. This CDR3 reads CASSPRQGGFYGYTF. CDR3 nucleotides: TGTGCCAGTAGCCCACGACAGGGGGGCTTCTATGGCTACACCTTC.

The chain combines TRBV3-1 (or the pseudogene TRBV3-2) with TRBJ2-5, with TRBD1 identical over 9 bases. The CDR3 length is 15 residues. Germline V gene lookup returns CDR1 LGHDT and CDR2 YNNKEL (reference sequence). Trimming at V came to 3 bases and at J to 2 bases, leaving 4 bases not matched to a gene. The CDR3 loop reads CASSHPDRGQETQYF. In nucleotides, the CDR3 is TGTGCCAGCAGCCATCCTGACAGGGGGCAAGAGACCCAGTACTTC.

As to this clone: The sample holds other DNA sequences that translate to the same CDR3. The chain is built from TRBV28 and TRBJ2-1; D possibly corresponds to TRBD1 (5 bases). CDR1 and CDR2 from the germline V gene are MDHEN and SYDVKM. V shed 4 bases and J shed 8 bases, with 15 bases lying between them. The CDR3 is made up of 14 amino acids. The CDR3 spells CASSSREENYEQFF. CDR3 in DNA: TGTGCCAGCAGTTCCAGGGAAGAGAACTATGAGCAGTTCTTC.

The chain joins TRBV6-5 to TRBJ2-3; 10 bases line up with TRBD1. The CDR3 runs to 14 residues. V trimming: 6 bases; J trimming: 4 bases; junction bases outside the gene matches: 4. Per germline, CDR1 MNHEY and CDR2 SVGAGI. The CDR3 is CASRIGQGADTQYF. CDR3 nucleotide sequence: TGTGCCAGCAGGATAGGACAGGGGGCAGATACGCAGTATTTT.

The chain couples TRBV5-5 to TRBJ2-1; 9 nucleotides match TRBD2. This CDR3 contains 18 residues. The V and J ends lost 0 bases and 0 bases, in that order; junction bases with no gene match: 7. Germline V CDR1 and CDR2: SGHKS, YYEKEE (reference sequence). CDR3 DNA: TGTGCCAGCAGCTTGGTGCTAGCGGGGAGGAGCTCCTACAATGAGCAGTTCTTC. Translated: CASSLVLAGRSSYNEQFF.